The sequence of this T cell receptor beta chain was determined in a study of T-cell reconstitution after alpha-beta-depleted transplantation in children (dated by TCRdb to between 2015 and 2016). General notes on the study: T-cell immune reconstitution after TCRalphabeta/CD19-depleted allogeneic hematopoietic cell transplantation in children was quantitatively tracked in the study by means of TCR repertoire profiling.

The library came from PCR. Sequencer: Illumina HiSeq 2500. Molecular barcoding was employed in the preparation of TCR libraries, with unique molecular identifiers being used to normalize TCRbeta repertoire quantification. The public sequencing data were trimmed at Q25 with fastp and processed into clonotypes with MiXCR by TCRdb, which kept only in-frame beta chains. Rows with a matching CDR3 protein are joined into one entry that keeps the most common DNA and genes. The sample has about 500,000 distinct CDR3 sequences on record, less than 35% of them singletons. The leading ten clones occupy about 2.3% of the sample. The table lists this clonotype with a few counts. The antigen it binds to is not known. Per-base quality was not reported, and no clone a single base away is much larger than it. This clonotype was obtained from a human donor who donated a stem cell graft to a child with aplastic anemia. Here the sequenced sample was PBMCs from the stem cell graft donor, taken from the stem cell graft.

The nucleotide sequence reads as follows: TGTGCCAGCACCCCGTACTCCGGGGAGCTGTTTTTT. This translates into CASTPYSGELFF. The V and J genes are TRBV7-6 and TRBJ2-2; the D gene identity is not certain. The junction shows trimming of 7 bases on V and 6 bases on J, plus 9 bases between the germline ends. As encoded in the germline V gene, CDR1 is SGHVS while CDR2 is FNYEAQ. CDR3 length: 12 amino acids, cysteine to phenylalanine. Kept here is only the CDR3 DNA, which spans 36 bases and is read in frame from base 1.